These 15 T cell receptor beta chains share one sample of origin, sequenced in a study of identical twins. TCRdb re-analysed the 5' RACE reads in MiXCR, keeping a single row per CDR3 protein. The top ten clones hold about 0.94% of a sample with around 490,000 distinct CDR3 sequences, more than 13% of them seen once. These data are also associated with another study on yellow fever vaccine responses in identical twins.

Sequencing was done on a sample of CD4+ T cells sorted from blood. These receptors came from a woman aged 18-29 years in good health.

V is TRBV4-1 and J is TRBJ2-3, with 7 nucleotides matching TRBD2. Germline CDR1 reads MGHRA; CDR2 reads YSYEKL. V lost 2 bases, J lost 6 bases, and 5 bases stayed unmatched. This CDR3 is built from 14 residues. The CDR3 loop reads CASSQPLAPDTQYF. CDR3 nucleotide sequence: TGCGCCAGCAGCCAACCACTAGCGCCCGATACGCAGTATTTT.

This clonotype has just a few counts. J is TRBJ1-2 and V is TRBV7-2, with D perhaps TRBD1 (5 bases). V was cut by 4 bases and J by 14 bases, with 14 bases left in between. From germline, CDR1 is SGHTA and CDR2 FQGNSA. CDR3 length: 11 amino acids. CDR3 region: CASSWDQPGTF. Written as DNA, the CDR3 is TGTGCCAGCAGCTGGGACCAACCTGGTACCTTC.

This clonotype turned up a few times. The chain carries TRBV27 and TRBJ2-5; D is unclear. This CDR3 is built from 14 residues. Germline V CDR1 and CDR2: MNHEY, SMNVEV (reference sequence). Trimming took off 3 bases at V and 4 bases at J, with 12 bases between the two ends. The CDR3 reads CASSFMGNGETQYF. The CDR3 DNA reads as TGTGCCAGCAGTTTCATGGGAAACGGAGAGACCCAGTACTTC.

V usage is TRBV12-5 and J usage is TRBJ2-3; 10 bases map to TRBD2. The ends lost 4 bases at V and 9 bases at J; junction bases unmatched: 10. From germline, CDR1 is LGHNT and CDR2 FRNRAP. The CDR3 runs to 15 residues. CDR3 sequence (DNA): TGTGCTAGTGGTTCTGGGACTAGCGTGGGGACAACGCAGTATTTT. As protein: CASGSGTSVGTTQYF.

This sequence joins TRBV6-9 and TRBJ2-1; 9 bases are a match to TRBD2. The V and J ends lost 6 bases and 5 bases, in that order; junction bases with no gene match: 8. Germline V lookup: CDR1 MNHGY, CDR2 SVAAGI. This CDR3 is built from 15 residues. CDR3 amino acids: CASRRAGGANNEQFF. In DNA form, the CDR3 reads TGTGCCAGCAGGAGAGCGGGGGGAGCTAACAATGAGCAGTTCTTC.

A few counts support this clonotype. CDR3 loop: CASSLGGGDIQYF. The CDR3 DNA is TGTGCCAGCAGTTTAGGCGGGGGGGACATTCAGTACTTC. J is TRBJ2-4 and V is TRBV12-3 or TRBV12-4; 9 nucleotides align to TRBD2. Trimming removed 1 base from V and 8 bases from J; junction bases left unmatched: 0. The CDR3 consists of 13 residues.

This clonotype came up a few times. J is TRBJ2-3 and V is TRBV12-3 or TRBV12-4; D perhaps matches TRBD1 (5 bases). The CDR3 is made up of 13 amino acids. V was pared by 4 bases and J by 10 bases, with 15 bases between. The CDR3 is CASSSSGFGAQYF. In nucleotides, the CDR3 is TGTGCCAGCAGTTCCTCAGGGTTCGGCGCGCAGTATTTT.

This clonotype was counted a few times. The CDR3 loop is CASSLDGGYANTGELFF. CDR3 sequence (DNA): TGTGCCAGCAGCTTAGACGGGGGATACGCGAACACCGGGGAGCTGTTTTTT. J is TRBJ2-2 and V is TRBV11-2; the D gene is possibly TRBD2 (6 bases). Germline assignment: CDR1 SGHAT and CDR2 FQNNGV. This CDR3 is 17 amino acids long. V lost 0 bases, J lost 0 bases, and 11 bases lay in between. The full variable domain, its missing parts supplied by reference TRBV11-2 and TRBJ2-2, is EAGVAQSPRYKIIEKRQSVAFWCNPISGHATLYWYQQILGQGPKLLIQFQNNGVVDDSQLPKDRFSAERLKGVDSTLKIQPAKLEDSAVYLCASSLDGGYANTGELFFGEGSRLTVL.

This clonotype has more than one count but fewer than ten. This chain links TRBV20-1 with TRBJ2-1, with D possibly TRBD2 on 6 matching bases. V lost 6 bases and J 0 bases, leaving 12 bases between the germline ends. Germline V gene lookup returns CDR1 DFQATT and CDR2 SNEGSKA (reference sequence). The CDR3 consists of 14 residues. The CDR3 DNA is TGCAGTGCAGACCCGGGACTCTCCTACAATGAGCAGTTCTTC. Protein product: CSADPGLSYNEQFF.

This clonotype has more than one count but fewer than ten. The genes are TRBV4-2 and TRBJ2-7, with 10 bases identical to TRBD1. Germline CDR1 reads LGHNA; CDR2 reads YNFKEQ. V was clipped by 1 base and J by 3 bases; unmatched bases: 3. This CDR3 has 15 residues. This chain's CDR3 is CASSQGDRGFYEQYF. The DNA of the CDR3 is TGTGCCAGCAGCCAAGGGGACAGGGGATTCTACGAGCAGTACTTC.

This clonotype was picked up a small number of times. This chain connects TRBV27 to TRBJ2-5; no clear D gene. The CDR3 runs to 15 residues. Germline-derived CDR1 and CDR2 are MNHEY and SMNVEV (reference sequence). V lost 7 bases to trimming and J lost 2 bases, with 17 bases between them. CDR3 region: CASNLAAISQETQYF. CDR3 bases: TGTGCCAGCAACCTCGCCGCTATTTCTCAAGAGACCCAGTACTTC.

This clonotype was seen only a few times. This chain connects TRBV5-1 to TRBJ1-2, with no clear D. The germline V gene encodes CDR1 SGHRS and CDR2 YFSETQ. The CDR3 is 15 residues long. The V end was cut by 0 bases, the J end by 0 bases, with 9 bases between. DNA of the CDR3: TGCGCCAGCAGCTTGGACAGTCAGACTAACTATGGCTACACCTTC. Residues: CASSLDSQTNYGYTF.

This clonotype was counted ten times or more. CDR3 sequence reads: CASSLTGFHEQYF. CDR3 sequence (DNA): TGTGCCAGCAGTTTGACAGGGTTCCACGAGCAGTACTTC. This rearrangement joins TRBV12-3 or TRBV12-4 to TRBJ2-7, with 7 positions matching TRBD1. Germline trimming cut 3 bases from V and 5 bases from J; bases unmatched to any gene: 4. The CDR3 has 13 amino acids.

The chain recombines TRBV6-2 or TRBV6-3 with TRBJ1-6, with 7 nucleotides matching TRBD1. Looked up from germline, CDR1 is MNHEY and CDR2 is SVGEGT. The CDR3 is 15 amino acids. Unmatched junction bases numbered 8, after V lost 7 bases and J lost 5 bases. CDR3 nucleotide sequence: TGTGCCAGCAAAACCGGGACAGTAGATAATTCACCCCTCCACTTT. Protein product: CASKTGTVDNSPLHF.

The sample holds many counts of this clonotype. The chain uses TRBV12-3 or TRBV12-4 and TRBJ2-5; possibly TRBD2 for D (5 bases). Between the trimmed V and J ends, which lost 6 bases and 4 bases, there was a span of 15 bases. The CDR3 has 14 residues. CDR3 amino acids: CASSVGGGGETQYF. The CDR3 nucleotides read TGTGCCAGCAGCGTCGGAGGAGGTGGAGAGACCCAGTACTTC.